This section outlines one TCR beta chain sequence together with its context. Patients of the Seattle cohort, enrolled during active infection, were followed longitudinally. Trimming removed 5 bases at V and 3 bases at J, with 10 bases between. Germline V gives CDR1 SGHVS, CDR2 FNYEAQ. This CDR3 spans 13 amino acids. Only in-frame clones appear in the TCRdb table, and some are missing; sequencing was by immunoSEQ multiplex PCR. The data hold over 150,000 clones, with roughly 94% observed a single time. This entry comes from a study of blood T cell repertoires in COVID-19. About the research overall: The United States, Italy and Spain provided the acute and convalescent COVID-19 samples.

The receptor comes from a man in his thirties or forties with COVID-19, enrolled during active disease. Sample: peripheral blood. The J gene is TRBJ1-1, the V gene TRBV7-6; D possibly corresponds to TRBD1 (5 bases). This chain's CDR3 is CASSRGEDTEAFF. CDR3 DNA: TGTGCCAGCAGCCGGGGGGAGGACACTGAAGCTTTCTTT.